Below are 6 T cell receptor beta chains sequenced from a single sample in a study of shared clonotypes between healthy human individuals. Naive CD8 isolation took CD45RO-negative cells positively selected for CCR7 and excluded terminally differentiated effector memory CD45RA+ cells. Assay used: immunoSEQ multiplex PCR; TCRdb lists only in-frame clones, some missing. The table shows about 2 million clones, with about 95% occurring only once. Sequenced sample: naive CD8+ T cells sorted from blood. Source of these receptors: a man aged 18 to 30 in good health.

The sample holds one count of this clone. The chain is built from TRBV21-1 and TRBJ2-5; the D segment call TRBD1 is taken from the table without a DNA check. TRBV21-1 is noted as a pseudogene. This CDR3 spans 15 amino acids. CDR3 sequence reads: CASSKPDPDKETQYF. CDR3 coding DNA: TGTGCCAGCAGCAAACCCGACCCTGACAAAGAGACCCAGTACTTC.

The DNA of the CDR3 is TGTGCCAGCAGTCCTCCCCCGGGACAGGAATCTGGAAACACCATATATTTT. Encoded protein: CASSPPPGQESGNTIYF. The V call is TRBV2, the J call TRBJ1-3; TRBD1 matches 8 bases. There are 17 residues in the CDR3. V gave up 5 bases and J gave up 1 base; unmatched junction bases: 10. The V gene's germline CDR1 is SNHLY and CDR2 FYNNEI.

The chain recombines TRBV7-9 with TRBJ2-7; D unclear. V shed 0 bases and J shed 4 bases, with 19 bases lying between them. Germline V gene lookup returns CDR1 SEHNR and CDR2 FQNEAQ (reference sequence). The CDR3 has 17 residues. The CDR3 bases are TGTGCCAGCAGCTTAGCGCTAATTAAGCAGGAAACTTACGAGCAGTACTTC. As protein: CASSLALIKQETYEQYF. Full variable domain (rest looked up from reference TRBV7-9 and TRBJ2-7): DTGVSQNPRHKITKRGQNVTFRCDPISEHNRLYWYRQTLGQGPEFLTYFQNEAQLEKSRLLSDRFSAERPKGSFSTLEIQRTEQGDSAMYLCASSLALIKQETYEQYFGPGTRLTVT.

The chain uses TRBV13 and TRBJ2-7; D is uncertain. V lost 5 bases, J lost 5 bases, and 16 bases lay in between. Germline CDR1 and CDR2: PRHDT and FYEKMQ (reference sequence). This CDR3 has 14 residues. For the CDR3, the DNA is TGTGCCAGCAGCCCGTCCTGGAGTGCCCACGAGCAGTACTTC. It codes for CASSPSWSAHEQYF.

The chain combines TRBV19 with TRBJ2-1, with no clear D. Germline lookup yields CDR1 LNHDA and CDR2 SQIVND (reference sequence). The ends were cut back, 1 base at V and 3 bases at J, with 10 bases in the middle. The CDR3 length is 15 residues. Here the CDR3 reads CASSIGWVIYNEQFF. The CDR3 DNA reads as TGTGCCAGTAGTATAGGTTGGGTAATCTACAATGAGCAGTTCTTC. Drawing the rest from reference TRBV19 and TRBJ2-1, the complete variable domain is DGGITQSPKYLFRKEGQNVTLSCEQNLNHDAMYWYRQDPGQGLRLIYYSQIVNDFQKGDIAEGYSVSREKKESFPLTVTSAQKNPTAFYLCASSIGWVIYNEQFFGPGTRLTVL.

This chain joins TRBV19 and TRBJ1-1; D is unresolved. Trimming took off 0 bases at V and 2 bases at J, with 10 bases between the two ends. The CDR3 is 15 amino acids. Germline lookup yields CDR1 LNHDA and CDR2 SQIVND (reference sequence). The CDR3 region has the DNA TGTGCCAGTAGTATAGACGACGGAGATAACACTGAAGCTTTCTTT. Protein sequence: CASSIDDGDNTEAFF.